Following are 31 T cell receptor beta chains from one sample sequenced in a study of monozygotic twins with inflammatory bowel disease (dated by TCRdb to 2018 to 2020). Receptors were amplified or captured by 5' RACE. The instrument given in TCRdb is Illumina HiSeq 2500. After TCRdb reprocessed the reads, each CDR3 protein sequence was kept as one row, without DNA. The data table for this sample lists fewer than 450,000 distinct CDR3 sequences. The biggest ten clones account for approximately 2.4% of the sample. The sequenced sample consisted of blood. The receptors stem from a human donor with ulcerative colitis or Crohn's disease, or a healthy co-twin of an affected twin (not recorded which).

This chain connects TRBV5-1 to TRBJ2-7; TCRdb gives TRBD1 as the D gene, but with no DNA this cannot be confirmed. The CDR3 extends over 15 amino acids. The germline CDR1 and CDR2 sequences are SGHRS and YFSETQ. CDR3 sequence reads: CASSLGTGGADEQYF. Using reference TRBV5-1 and TRBJ2-7 for the parts outside the CDR3, the full variable domain is KAGVTQTPRYLIKTRGQQVTLSCSPISGHRSVSWYQQTPGQGLQFLFEYFSETQRNKGNFPGRFSGRQFSNSRSEMNVSTLELGDSALYLCASSLGTGGADEQYFGPGTRLTVT.

V usage is TRBV5-1 and J usage is TRBJ2-1. Germline lookup yields CDR1 SGHRS and CDR2 YFSETQ. The CDR3 length is 11 residues. The CDR3 sequence is CASSFFDEQFF.

The rearrangement links TRBV7-2 to TRBJ2-1; without DNA, the TCRdb call of TRBD1 cannot be checked. CDR3 length: 15 amino acids. Germline V gene data show CDR1 as SGHTA and CDR2 as FQGNSA. The CDR3 loop reads CASSLHREFSNEQFF.

V gene TRBV24-1 combines with J gene TRBJ2-2. The CDR3 has 12 amino acids. CDR1 and CDR2 from the germline V gene are KGHDR and SFDVKD. CDR3 sequence: CATRSYTGELFF.

V gene TRBV5-5 combines with J gene TRBJ2-3; TCRdb's D call of TRBD1 is untestable without DNA. The CDR3 extends over 15 amino acids. Germline V gives CDR1 SGHKS, CDR2 YYEKEE (reference sequence). The CDR3: CASSPTGGRTDTQYF.

The chain employs TRBV9 and TRBJ1-1; TCRdb returns TRBD1, unconfirmable since there is no DNA. The CDR3 spans 15 residues. Germline lookup yields CDR1 SGDLS and CDR2 YYNGEE. CDR3: CASSVEGQGVAEAFF.

The CDR3: CSVEPGGAGTQYF. The chain has TRBV29-1 and TRBJ2-5; no DNA is available, so the TRBD1 call from TCRdb remains unchecked. Germline loops: CDR1 SQVTM, CDR2 ANQGSEA. The CDR3 has 13 residues.

V is TRBV20-1 and J is TRBJ2-4; the TCRdb call, TRBD1, lacks DNA for checking. Germline V CDR1 and CDR2: DFQATT, SNEGSKA (reference sequence). The CDR3 loop spans 14 amino acids. The CDR3 sequence: CSATTGSAKNIQYF.

V and J are TRBV7-2 and TRBJ1-5; the TCRdb D gene call, TRBD1, has no DNA to confirm it. The CDR3 length is 14 residues. Germline V CDR1 and CDR2: SGHTA, FQGNSA. The CDR3 sequence: CASSRDRGGQPQHF.

The chain couples TRBV10-3 to TRBJ1-6; lacking DNA, the TRBD1 call made by TCRdb goes unchecked. The length of the CDR3 is 16 residues. Germline V CDR1 and CDR2: ENHRY, SYGVKD. The CDR3 sequence is CAIRAGTGVRNSPLHF.

The chain couples TRBV11-2 to TRBJ2-3; TCRdb's D gene call, TRBD2, goes unchecked for lack of DNA. The CDR3 has 18 residues. Germline lookup yields CDR1 SGHAT and CDR2 FQNNGV. CDR3 sequence reads: CASSYVGLAGGTTYTQYF.

This chain joins TRBV6-5 and TRBJ1-6; TCRdb proposes TRBD1, but this gene call is untestable without DNA. The CDR3 is 16 amino acids. Germline V gives CDR1 MNHEY, CDR2 SVGAGI. The CDR3 spells CASSYFQGGYNSPLHF.

The V and J genes are TRBV7-2 and TRBJ1-2; TCRdb designates TRBD1, a call that cannot be tested without DNA. The CDR3 runs 14 residues. Germline CDR1 and CDR2: SGHTA and FQGNSA. CDR3 loop: CASSSRTGDYGYTF.

This chain joins TRBV11-2 and TRBJ1-4; TCRdb proposes TRBD1, but this gene call is untestable without DNA. CDR3 length: 14 amino acids. Germline V gene sequence: CDR1 SGHAT, CDR2 FQNNGV. The CDR3 sequence is CASSIWGRNEKLFF.

The chain carries TRBV7-9 and TRBJ2-1; TCRdb's D call, TRBD1, is unchecked because there is no DNA. CDR3 length: 16 amino acids. Germline V gene lookup returns CDR1 SEHNR and CDR2 FQNEAQ (reference sequence). This CDR3 is CASSLLPGQGYNEQFF.

V usage is TRBV11-2 and J usage is TRBJ2-7; no DNA is available, so the TRBD1 call from TCRdb remains unchecked. Looked up from germline, CDR1 is SGHAT and CDR2 is FQNNGV. This CDR3 comprises 14 residues. The CDR3 sequence: CASSNRGASYEQYF.

The chain recombines TRBV5-8 with TRBJ2-5; TCRdb calls TRBD2, which cannot be checked without DNA. Germline V gene data show CDR1 as SGHTS and CDR2 as YDEGEE. The CDR3 has 14 residues. The CDR3: CAGNSGERQETQYF.

The chain combines TRBV4-2 with TRBJ1-3; as DNA is missing, the TRBD1 call by TCRdb cannot be tested. The CDR3 totals 16 residues. Germline lookup yields CDR1 LGHNA and CDR2 YNFKEQ. CDR3: CASSQGQGPLGNTIYF.

The CDR3 reads CASSFGAQSFSPLHF. The rearrangement links TRBV7-2 to TRBJ1-6. CDR1 and CDR2 (germline): SGHTA, FQGNSA. The CDR3 has 15 residues.

The chain uses TRBV13 and TRBJ2-3. Germline assignment: CDR1 PRHDT and CDR2 FYEKMQ (reference sequence). This CDR3 contains 15 residues. The CDR3: CASSLRSAFPDTQYF. Using reference TRBV13 and TRBJ2-3 for the parts outside the CDR3, the full variable domain is AAGVIQSPRHLIKEKRETATLKCYPIPRHDTVYWYQQGPGQDPQFLISFYEKMQSDKGSIPDRFSAQQFSDYHSELNMSSLELGDSALYFCASSLRSAFPDTQYFGPGTRLTVL.

The chain is built from TRBV25-1 and TRBJ2-3; lacking DNA, the TRBD1 call made by TCRdb goes unchecked. The CDR3 extends over 17 amino acids. Germline-derived CDR1 and CDR2 are MGHDK and SYGVNS. CDR3 in amino acids: CASSEDAGQPSTDTQYF.

The chain has TRBV7-2 and TRBJ2-3; TCRdb gives TRBD1 as the D gene, but with no DNA this cannot be confirmed. This CDR3 is 16 amino acids long. CDR1 is SGHTA and CDR2 is FQGNSA in the germline V gene. This CDR3 reads CASSLTPTGGGDTQYF.

The chain has TRBV10-3 and TRBJ1-5; the D call of TRBD1 rests on TCRdb alone, since no DNA is present to check it. CDR1 and CDR2 from the germline V gene are ENHRY and SYGVKD. The CDR3 length is 13 residues. CDR3 in amino acids: CAIKGQDNQPQHF.

The rearrangement joins TRBV6-1 to TRBJ1-5. This CDR3 region has 17 residues. The V gene's germline CDR1 is MNHNS and CDR2 SASEGT. The CDR3 sequence: CASSEAFRRTPWQPQHF.

V usage is TRBV7-2 and J usage is TRBJ2-5; the D gene TCRdb calls, TRBD1, cannot be checked with no DNA. The CDR3 runs to 15 residues. CDR1 and CDR2 (germline): SGHTA, FQGNSA. The CDR3 spells CASSLGSGASQTQYF.

CDR3 sequence reads: CASSTRGLTGELFF. V is TRBV5-1 and J is TRBJ2-2; lacking DNA, the TRBD1 call made by TCRdb goes unchecked. Germline-derived CDR1 and CDR2 are SGHRS and YFSETQ. This CDR3 contains 14 residues. Supplemented by reference TRBV5-1 and TRBJ2-2, the full variable domain reads KAGVTQTPRYLIKTRGQQVTLSCSPISGHRSVSWYQQTPGQGLQFLFEYFSETQRNKGNFPGRFSGRQFSNSRSEMNVSTLELGDSALYLCASSTRGLTGELFFGEGSRLTVL.

The rearrangement uses TRBV7-2 and TRBJ2-2. The CDR3 totals 14 residues. CDR1 and CDR2 from the germline V gene are SGHTA and FQGNSA. CDR3 in amino acids: CASSLRVYTGELFF.

The V gene is TRBV5-1, the J gene TRBJ2-7; TCRdb names TRBD1, which stays unverified in the absence of DNA. Germline CDR1 and CDR2: SGHRS and YFSETQ. The CDR3 consists of 14 residues. CDR3: CASSSIDSYYEQYF.

The CDR3 loop reads CASRRLPDRGLGSSGELFF. The genes are TRBV19 and TRBJ2-2; TCRdb's D call, TRBD1, is unchecked because there is no DNA. Per germline, CDR1 LNHDA and CDR2 SQIVND (reference sequence). This CDR3 has 19 amino acids.

This chain joins TRBV5-8 and TRBJ1-4. The CDR3 covers 14 residues. Germline V gives CDR1 SGHTS, CDR2 YDEGEE. The CDR3 loop is CASSLGDGHEKLFF.

The chain carries TRBV6-6 and TRBJ2-3; TCRdb designates TRBD2, a call that cannot be tested without DNA. Per the germline V gene, CDR1 is MNHNY and CDR2 is SVGAGI (reference sequence). The CDR3 consists of 14 residues. The CDR3 region is CASSLGLVTDTQYF.